This T cell receptor (beta chain) is drawn from a study of blood T cell repertoires in COVID-19. Study in general: Some COVID-19 samples were acute and others convalescent; all came from the United States, Italy and Spain. Sources were T cells, B-cell-depleted T cells, or PBMCs; the material itself was cDNA or gDNA.

Original data processing: Amplification from reference gene primers served as the basis for estimated nucleated cell counts. Clones were read by immunoSEQ multiplex PCR, and TCRdb kept only the in-frame ones, dropping some. V, J and clone size are those of that table, while D and trimming were read from the DNA. Among 200,000 to 300,000 clones, around four fifths were seen once, and the ten largest hold less than 5%. Trimming took 0 bases from V and 6 from J, leaving 19 bases between them. Germline V gives CDR1 SGDLS, CDR2 YYNGEE. CDR3 length equals 16 residues. This sequence was found in a man between 60 and 70 years old with acute or convalescent COVID-19. Specimen: peripheral blood. V gene TRBV9 combines with J gene TRBJ2-7, with a weak D call TRBD2 (6 bases). CDR3 amino acids: CASSVGVLASSGEQYF. The CDR3 DNA follows: TGTGCCAGCAGCGTAGGCGTACTAGCTTCGTCGGGCGAGCAGTACTTC.